The present T cell receptor (beta chain) was sequenced within a study of shared clonotypes between healthy human individuals (dated by TCRdb to 2019 to 2021). With respect to the entire study: The cohort comprised a couple of women and three men aged 18 to 49 years. For each donor, CD4 naive and CD4 memory were each given three plates, CD8 naive was given two plates, and CD8 memory was given one plate. To estimate repertoire size and how much clonotype sharing occurs between individuals, the study deeply sequenced the blood TCR repertoires of a handful of healthy adults. To increase sequencing depth and limit assay-specific biases, different laboratories used diverse techniques to prepare libraries and sequence TCR repertoires. Leukapheresis yielded between about 0.94 and 8.9 billion PBMCs per donor. What the research found in general, with its limitations: Sampling was restricted to blood, and TCR repertoires in tissue are likely to differ from TCR repertoires in blood. Sharing across a handful of donors was observed for approximately 5% of naive CD4, 3% to 3.5% of naive CD8, 2% to 2.5% of memory CD4, and about 0.4% of memory CD8 clonotypes. Even with the large sequencing depth, rarefaction of the sorted-subset datasets indicated that sequencing was incomplete. Because the study included a small number of donors, the genetic and exposure-history diversity represented was limited. Clonotypes shared by all four sorted-subset donors showed higher generation probabilities than non-shared clonotypes. Estimated clonotype richness was generally larger for naive than for memory subsets. Pairwise subsampling indicated that sequencing depth was expected to affect the degree of clonotype sharing among donors.

CDR1 and CDR2, per the germline V gene, are ENHRY and SYGVKD. Clipping removes 2 bases from V and 1 base from J, with 1 as the unmatched junction base count. The CDR3 goes from the cysteine to the phenylalanine over 14 residues. Of all the DNA, just the CDR3 is kept, 42 bases in frame from base 1. TCR CDR3 regions were amplified from genomic DNA by multiplex PCR using the deep immunoSEQ assay. For each cell subset, the extracted genomic DNA was distributed evenly across all wells of several immunoSEQ 96-well plates, and each plate served as one replicate. For sorted subsets, each replicate PCR was loaded with approximately 200 ng genomic DNA, equivalent to some 27,000 T cell genomes. The purified libraries were quantified using a Qubit 3.0 fluorometer, sized with a Bioanalyzer 2100, and then quantified again using the KAPA Library Quantification kit. A separate single-read 150-cycle Illumina NextSeq 550 flow cell was used to sequence each immunoSEQ 96-well plate. From the authors' description of their analysis: Because the immunoSEQ output included only junctional sequences and no quality scores, the filtering could not be the same as the filtering used for full-length reads. To assign V/J genes and CDR3, sequences were annotated against IMGT germline references using PyIR, a Python wrapper for IgBLAST v1.9. Reads were removed for weak V/J assignments (E-value above 1e-6), missing CDR3, stop codons, out-of-frame junctions, or ambiguous translated residues. V3J clonotypes were defined as sequences sharing an identical inferred V gene, J gene, and CDR3 amino acid sequence. Percentage overlap between repertoires was calculated by dividing the number of shared unique clonotypes by the size of the smaller repertoire. Repertoire richness was assessed with RTK rarefaction, the Chao1 estimator, and Recon v2.1 estimates of unobserved clonotypes. Generation probabilities for all TCRbeta clonotypes obtained by the gDNA method from a few donors were computed using OLGA. In TCRdb, the immuneACCESS table is reduced to in-frame sequences with V and J assigned. These tables do not hold every clone; where another copy was compared, an unresolved V gene accounts for under half, and the others remain unexplained. D and trimming come from the DNA, and the V and J calls and clone size come from that table. The sample records hundreds of thousands of clones, approximately 96% of which are singletons. 0.095% to 0.13% of the sample goes to the ten largest clones.

For the CD8 naive samples, CD45RO-negative cells were positively selected for CCR7, yielding a CD45RA+CCR7+ population from which TemRA cells were excluded. The donors were healthy, HIV-negative adults with no recently reported acute infections or vaccinations. All donors were Caucasian adults living in Nashville, Tennessee, USA. Blood was obtained by leukapheresis, after which PBMCs were separated by Ficoll-Histopaque density gradient centrifugation and cryopreserved in liquid nitrogen vapor phase. Analytical flow cytometry was used to check the purity and quantity of each magnetically sorted T cell population. Genomic DNA was isolated from every sorted fraction and measured by UV absorbance on a Nanodrop 2000c. About this clone: The antigen this receptor binds is unknown. Per-nucleotide qualities are absent, and no much larger clonotype sits a single base away.

This TCR came from a woman between 25 and 40 years old in good health. Sequenced: naive CD8+ T cells sorted from blood. Per the publication, the cell subset or site label means: CD45RA+CCR7+. The rearranged segments are TRBV10-3 and TRBJ1-1; TRBD1 agrees with 7 junctional bases. The DNA is TGTGCCATCAGTGAGGGGGACAGGAACACTGAAGCTTTCTTT. This sequence encodes CAISEGDRNTEAFF.